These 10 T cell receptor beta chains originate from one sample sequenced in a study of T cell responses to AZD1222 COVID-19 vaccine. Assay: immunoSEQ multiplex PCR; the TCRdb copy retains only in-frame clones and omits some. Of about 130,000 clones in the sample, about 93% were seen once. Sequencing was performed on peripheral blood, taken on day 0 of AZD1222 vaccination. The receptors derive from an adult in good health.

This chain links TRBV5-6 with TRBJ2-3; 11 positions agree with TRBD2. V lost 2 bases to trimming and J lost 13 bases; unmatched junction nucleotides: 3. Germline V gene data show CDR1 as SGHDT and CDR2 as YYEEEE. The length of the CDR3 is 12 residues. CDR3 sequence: CASSLLAGVEYF. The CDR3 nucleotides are TGTGCCAGCAGCTTACTAGCGGGAGTAGAGTATTTT.

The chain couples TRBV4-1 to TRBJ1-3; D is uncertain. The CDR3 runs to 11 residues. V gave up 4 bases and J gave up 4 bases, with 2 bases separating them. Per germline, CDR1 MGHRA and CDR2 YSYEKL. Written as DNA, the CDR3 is TGCGCCAGCAGCCCCGGAAACACCATATATTTT. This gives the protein CASSPGNTIYF.

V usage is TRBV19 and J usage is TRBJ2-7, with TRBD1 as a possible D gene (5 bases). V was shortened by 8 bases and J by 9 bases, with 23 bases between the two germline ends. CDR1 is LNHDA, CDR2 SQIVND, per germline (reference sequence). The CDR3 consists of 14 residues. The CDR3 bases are TGTGCCAGTCAAAAGGACACCCGGTACGATTGGCAGTACTTC. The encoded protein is CASQKDTRYDWQYF.

The DNA of the CDR3 is TGTGCCAGCATGATCCTTTTCGGGAATCCGGATGGCTACACCTTC. This encodes CASMILFGNPDGYTF. The J gene is TRBJ1-2, the V gene TRBV6-5; D remains unclear. Germline CDR1 is MNHEY and CDR2 is SVGAGI. The CDR3 spans 15 residues. Trimming took 7 bases from V and 6 from J, leaving 21 bases between them.

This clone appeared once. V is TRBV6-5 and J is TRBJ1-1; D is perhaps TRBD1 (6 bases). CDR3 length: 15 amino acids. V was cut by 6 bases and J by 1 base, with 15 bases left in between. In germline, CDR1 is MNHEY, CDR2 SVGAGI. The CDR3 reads CASRQTGSPNTEAFF. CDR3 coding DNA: TGTGCCAGCAGACAAACAGGGTCCCCGAACACTGAAGCTTTCTTT.

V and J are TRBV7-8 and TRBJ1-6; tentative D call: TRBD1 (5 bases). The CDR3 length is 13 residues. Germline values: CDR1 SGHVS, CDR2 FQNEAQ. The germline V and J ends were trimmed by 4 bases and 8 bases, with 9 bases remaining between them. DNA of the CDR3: TGTGCCAGCAGCTCGGGACCCGATTCACCCCTCCACTTT. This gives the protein CASSSGPDSPLHF.

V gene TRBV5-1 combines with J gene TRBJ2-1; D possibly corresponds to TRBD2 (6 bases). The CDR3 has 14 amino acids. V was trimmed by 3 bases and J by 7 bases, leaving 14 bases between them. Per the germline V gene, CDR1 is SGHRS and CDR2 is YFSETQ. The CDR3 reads CASSSLEGRNEQFF. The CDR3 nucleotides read TGCGCCAGCAGCTCCCTAGAAGGGAGGAATGAGCAGTTCTTC.

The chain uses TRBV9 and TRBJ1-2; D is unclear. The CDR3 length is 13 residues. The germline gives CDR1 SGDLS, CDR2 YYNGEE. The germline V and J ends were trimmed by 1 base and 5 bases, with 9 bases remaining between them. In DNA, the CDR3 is TGTGCCAGCAGCGTAATCGGTGGTTATGGCTACACCTTC. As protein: CASSVIGGYGYTF.

The CDR3 sequence is CATTDREWTKNIQYF. The CDR3 region has the DNA TGTGCCACGACTGACAGGGAGTGGACCAAAAACATTCAGTACTTC. The chain carries TRBV6-6 and TRBJ2-4, with TRBD1 matching over 7 bases. The V gene end was trimmed by 10 bases and the J gene end by 2 bases; junction bases not matched to a gene: 11. The CDR3 has 15 residues. The germline V gene has CDR1 MNHNY and CDR2 SVGAGI (reference sequence).

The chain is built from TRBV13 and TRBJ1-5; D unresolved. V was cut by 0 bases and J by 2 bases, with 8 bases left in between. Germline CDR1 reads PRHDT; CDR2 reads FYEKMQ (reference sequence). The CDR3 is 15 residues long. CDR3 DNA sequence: TGTGCCAGCAGCTTAGGACGGATGGGCAATCAGCCCCAGCATTTT. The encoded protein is CASSLGRMGNQPQHF.